The rows below give T cell receptor beta chains drawn from one sample of a study of blood T cell repertoires in COVID-19. Clones were read by immunoSEQ multiplex PCR, and TCRdb kept only the in-frame ones, dropping some. The data contain 200,000 to 300,000 clones, over 80% of them singletons. Sequences were obtained from peripheral blood. These receptors were collected from a man aged 40-49 years with acute or convalescent COVID-19. CDR3s include the opening cysteine and the closing phenylalanine or tryptophan. Fields, in order: clone size, J gene, V gene, D gene, CDR3 protein, CDR3 DNA. The D gene is left open where the match is weak. Size tells how often a clone was seen (once, few, many) or the class of an expanded clone, and some rows leave it out.

- TRBJ1-1 TRBV30 - CAWSSLSLRDTEAFF TGTGCCTGGAGTTCCTTGTCCCTCAGGGATACTGAAGCTTTCTTT
- TRBJ1-5 TRBV6-1 - CASSEAILDGDQPQHF TGTGCCAGCAGTGAAGCGATTTTGGACGGGGATCAGCCCCAGCATTTT
- TRBJ2-2 TRBV5-1 TRBD2 CASTGTSGRSGELFF TGCGCCAGCACCGGGACTAGCGGGAGGTCCGGGGAGCTGTTTTTT
- TRBJ2-7 TRBV4-3 TRBD1 CASSQDWTGGKEQYF TGCGCCAGCAGCCAAGATTGGACAGGGGGTAAGGAGCAGTACTTC
- TRBJ1-3 TRBV4-1 - CASSQTGTYGNTIYF TGCGCCAGCAGCCAAACCGGGACATATGGAAACACCATATATTTT
- TRBJ2-1 TRBV5-1 - CASSLEGTGVWNEQFF TGCGCCAGCAGCTTGGAAGGGACGGGGGTTTGGAATGAGCAGTTCTTC
- TRBJ2-5 TRBV5-1 TRBD1 CASSWDRQETQYF TGCGCCAGCAGCTGGGACAGACAAGAGACCCAGTACTTC
- TRBJ1-2 TRBV12-3/TRBV12-4 - CASSLGGNYGYTF TGTGCCAGCAGTTTAGGGGGCAACTATGGCTACACCTTC
- TRBJ1-1 TRBV6-5 - CASGGGTMNTEAFF TGTGCCAGCGGGGGGGGGACCATGAACACTGAAGCTTTCTTT
- TRBJ1-3 TRBV19 TRBD1 CASSLDRVGNTIYF TGTGCCAGTAGTCTGGACAGGGTTGGAAACACCATATATTTT
- TRBJ2-7 TRBV5-8 - CASSQQGGREQYF TGTGCCAGCAGTCAACAGGGTGGGCGCGAGCAGTACTTC
- TRBJ2-7 TRBV18 TRBD1 CASSPLFSRDREPYEQYF TGTGCCAGCTCACCGCTATTCTCCCGGGACAGGGAGCCCTACGAGCAGTACTTC
few TRBJ1-1 TRBV3-1/TRBV3-2 TRBD1 CASSQYRGTEAFF TGTGCCAGCAGCCAGTACAGGGGCACTGAAGCTTTCTTT
once TRBJ2-1 TRBV18 TRBD1 CASSQGQGVRYNEQFF TGTGCCAGCTCCCAAGGACAGGGAGTAAGGTACAATGAGCAGTTCTTC
- TRBJ2-7 TRBV7-9 TRBD1 CASSLMGQGKEQYF TGTGCCAGCAGCTTAATGGGACAGGGTAAGGAGCAGTACTTC
- TRBJ1-5 TRBV15 - CATSSLYRVVGQPQHF TGTGCCACCAGCAGCCTATACAGGGTGGTGGGTCAGCCCCAGCATTTT
few TRBJ2-3 TRBV15 TRBD1 CATSEGTASTDTQYF TGTGCCACCAGCGAAGGGACAGCTAGCACAGATACGCAGTATTTT
- TRBJ2-3 TRBV3-1/TRBV3-2 TRBD2 CASSQGLAGVVADTQYF TGTGCCAGCAGCCAAGGACTAGCGGGAGTCGTGGCAGATACGCAGTATTTT
- TRBJ2-5 TRBV21-1 - CASSRTGGSTLSTQYF TGTGCCAGCAGCAGGACAGGGGGTTCCACATTGTCGACCCAGTACTTC
few TRBJ2-1 TRBV18 TRBD2 CASSLSGTSDEQFF TGTGCCAGCTCACTTTCCGGGACTAGCGACGAGCAGTTCTTC
- TRBJ1-2 TRBV25-1 TRBD1 CASSTLTGGGYGYTF TGTGCCAGCAGTACTCTGACAGGGGGAGGATATGGCTACACCTTC
- TRBJ2-7 TRBV11-1 - CASSLAPQEGEQYF TGTGCCAGCAGCTTAGCCCCCCAGGAGGGCGAGCAGTACTTC
few TRBJ1-3 TRBV12-3/TRBV12-4 TRBD1 CASQGVFGNTIYF TGTGCCAGTCAGGGGGTTTTCGGAAACACCATATATTTT